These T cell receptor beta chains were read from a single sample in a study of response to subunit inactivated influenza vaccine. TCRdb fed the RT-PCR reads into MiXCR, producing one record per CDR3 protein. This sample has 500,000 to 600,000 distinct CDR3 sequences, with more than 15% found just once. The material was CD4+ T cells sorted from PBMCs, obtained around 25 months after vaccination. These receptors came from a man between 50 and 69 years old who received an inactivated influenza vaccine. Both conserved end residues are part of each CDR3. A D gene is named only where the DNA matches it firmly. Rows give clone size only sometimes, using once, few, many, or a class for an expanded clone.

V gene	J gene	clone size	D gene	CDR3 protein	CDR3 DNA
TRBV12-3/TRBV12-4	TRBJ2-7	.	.	CASSSKGGGFYEQYF	TGTGCCAGCAGTTCAAAAGGAGGGGGTTTTTACGAGCAGTACTTC
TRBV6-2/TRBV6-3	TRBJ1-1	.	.	CASSYVGDTEAFF	TGTGCCAGCAGTTACGTGGGGGACACTGAAGCTTTCTTT
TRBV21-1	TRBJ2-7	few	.	CASGLTTYEQYF	TGTGCCAGCGGGCTAACTACTTACGAGCAGTACTTC
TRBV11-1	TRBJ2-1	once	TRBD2	CASSLASSGRLNEQFF	TGTGCCAGCAGCTTAGCTTCTAGCGGGAGGTTAAATGAGCAGTTCTTC
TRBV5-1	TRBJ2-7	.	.	CASSLRAEPSYEQYF	TGCGCCAGCAGCTTGAGGGCGGAACCATCCTACGAGCAGTACTTC
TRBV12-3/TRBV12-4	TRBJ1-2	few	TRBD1	CASSTGQYYGYTF	TGTGCCAGCAGTACGGGACAGTACTATGGCTACACCTTC
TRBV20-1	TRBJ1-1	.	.	CSARGGGHTEAFF	TGCAGTGCTAGAGGGGGAGGTCACACTGAAGCTTTCTTT
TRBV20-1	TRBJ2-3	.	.	CSALVTPTDTQYF	TGCAGTGCCCTAGTCACACCCACAGATACGCAGTATTTT
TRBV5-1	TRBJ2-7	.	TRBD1	CASSLRSGTGVTNEQYF	TGCGCCAGCAGCTTGAGGTCTGGGACAGGTGTTACCAACGAGCAGTACTTC
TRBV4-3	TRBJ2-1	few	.	CASSQGMGDVDEQFF	TGCGCCAGCAGCCAAGGCATGGGGGACGTGGATGAGCAGTTCTTC
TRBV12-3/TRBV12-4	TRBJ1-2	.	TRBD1	CASSLQGGAQGYTF	TGTGCCAGCAGTTTACAAGGGGGCGCTCAGGGCTACACCTTC
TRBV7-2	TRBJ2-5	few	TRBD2	CASSSGLARETQYF	TGTGCCAGCAGCTCGGGACTAGCTAGGGAGACCCAGTACTTC
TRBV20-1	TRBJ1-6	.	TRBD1	CSATTGGDSPLHF	TGCAGTGCCACGACAGGGGGTGATTCACCCCTCCACTTT
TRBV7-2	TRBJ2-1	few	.	CASSLTGIEQFF	TGTGCCAGCAGCTTAACAGGGATTGAGCAGTTCTTC
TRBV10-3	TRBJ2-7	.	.	CAISKNRGGYEQYF	TGTGCCATCAGTAAAAACAGGGGAGGCTACGAGCAGTACTTC
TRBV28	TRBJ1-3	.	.	CASTSVGNTIYF	TGTGCCAGCACCTCCGTGGGAAACACCATATATTTT
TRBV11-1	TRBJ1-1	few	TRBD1	CASSEKGLKADRGPAEAFF	TGTGCCAGCAGCGAAAAGGGGCTTAAAGCTGACAGGGGACCTGCTGAAGCTTTCTTT
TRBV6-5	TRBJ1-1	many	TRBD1	CASSSLGTGGPAEAFF	TGTGCCAGCAGTTCACTAGGGACAGGGGGTCCCGCTGAAGCTTTCTTT
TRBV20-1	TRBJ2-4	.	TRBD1	CSAREGDRNIQYF	TGCAGTGCTAGAGAGGGGGACAGAAACATTCAGTACTTC
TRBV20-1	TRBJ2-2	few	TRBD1	CSARSAGGLGELFF	TGCAGTGCTAGATCGGCAGGGGGCCTAGGGGAGCTGTTTTTT
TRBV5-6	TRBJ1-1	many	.	CASSFRGTEAFF	TGTGCCAGCAGCTTCCGAGGCACTGAAGCTTTCTTT
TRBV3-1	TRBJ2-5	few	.	CASSPGTLRKETQYF	TGTGCCAGCAGCCCTGGGACCCTACGGAAGGAGACCCAGTACTTC
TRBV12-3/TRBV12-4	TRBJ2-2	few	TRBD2	CASHPGLAGYLGGELFF	TGTGCCAGCCACCCGGGACTAGCGGGATACCTGGGCGGGGAGCTGTTTTTT
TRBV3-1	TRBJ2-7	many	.	CASSQGTVRVYEQYF	TGTGCCAGCAGCCAAGGGACAGTGCGTGTCTACGAGCAGTACTTC
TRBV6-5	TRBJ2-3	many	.	CASSYGGYDTQYF	TGTGCCAGCAGTTACGGGGGTTACGATACGCAGTATTTT
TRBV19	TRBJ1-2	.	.	CASSINTYGYTF	TGTGCCAGTAGTATAAACACCTATGGCTACACCTTC
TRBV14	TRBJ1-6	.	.	CASSKTLGGNSPLHF	TGTGCCAGCAGCAAAACCTTGGGGGGGAATTCACCCCTCCACTTT
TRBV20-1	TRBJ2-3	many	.	CSARDGGVPTDTQYF	TGCAGTGCTCGGGACGGAGGGGTCCCCACAGATACGCAGTATTTT
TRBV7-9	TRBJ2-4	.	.	CASSSRGTQYF	TGTGCCAGCAGCTCCCGAGGTACGCAGTACTTC
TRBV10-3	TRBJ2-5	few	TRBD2	CATTGTSLMETQYF	TGTGCCACCACCGGGACTAGCTTGATGGAGACCCAGTACTTC
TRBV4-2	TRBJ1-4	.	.	CASSQATDRGNEKLFF	TGTGCCAGCAGCCAAGCGACTGACCGGGGTAATGAAAAACTGTTTTTT
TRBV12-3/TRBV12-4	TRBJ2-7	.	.	CASSPGWKDYEQHF	TGTGCCAGCAGCCCCGGGTGGAAAGACTACGAGCAGCACTTC
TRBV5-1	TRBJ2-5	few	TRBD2	CASSSGLPNVETQYF	TGCGCCAGCAGCTCGGGACTACCCAACGTAGAGACCCAGTACTTC
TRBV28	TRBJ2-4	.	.	CASSLTASTVQYF	TGTGCCAGCAGTCTAACGGCCAGCACGGTTCAGTACTTC
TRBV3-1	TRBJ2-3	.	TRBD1	CASSQGNRGDTQYF	TGTGCCAGCAGCCAAGGAAACAGGGGAGATACGCAGTATTTT
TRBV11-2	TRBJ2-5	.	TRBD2	CASSPSGSRETQYF	TGTGCCAGCAGCCCGAGCGGGAGCAGAGAGACCCAGTACTTC
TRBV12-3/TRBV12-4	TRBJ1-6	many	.	CASSFRGDNSPLHF	TGTGCCAGCAGTTTTCGAGGGGACAATTCACCCCTCCACTTT
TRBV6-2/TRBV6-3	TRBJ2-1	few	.	CASSSPPSGPNEQFF	TGTGCCAGCAGTAGTCCCCCAAGCGGGCCTAATGAGCAGTTCTTC
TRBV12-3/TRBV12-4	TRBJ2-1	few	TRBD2	CASSLDGGAFNEQFF	TGTGCCAGCAGTTTAGACGGGGGGGCCTTCAATGAGCAGTTCTTC
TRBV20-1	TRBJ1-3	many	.	CSARDGWAIYF	TGCAGTGCTAGAGATGGATGGGCCATATATTTT
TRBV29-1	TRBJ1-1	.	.	CSVGDEAFF	TGCAGCGTTGGGGATGAAGCTTTCTTT